The clone carrying this TCR beta chain was detected a few times. The data were obtained in a study of response to subunit inactivated influenza vaccine. The CDR3 sequence is 15 residues long. The V gene lost 5 bases and the J gene lost 4 bases, with 17 bases spanning the gap. Germline V CDR1 and CDR2: SNHLY, FYNNEI. TCRdb re-called the RT-PCR reads through MiXCR, storing one row per CDR3 protein. The sample lists some 520,000 distinct CDR3 sequences, approximately 15% occurring once. The sequence was obtained from a man between 50 and 69 years old who received an inactivated influenza vaccine. Here the sequenced sample was CD4+ T cells sorted from PBMCs, taken around 25 months after vaccination. This chain joins TRBV2 and TRBJ2-5; D is uncertain. The CDR3 coding sequence is TGTGCCAGCAGTAGCCCCGTAGGGTTAAGAGAGACCCAGTACTTC. It yields the protein CASSSPVGLRETQYF.